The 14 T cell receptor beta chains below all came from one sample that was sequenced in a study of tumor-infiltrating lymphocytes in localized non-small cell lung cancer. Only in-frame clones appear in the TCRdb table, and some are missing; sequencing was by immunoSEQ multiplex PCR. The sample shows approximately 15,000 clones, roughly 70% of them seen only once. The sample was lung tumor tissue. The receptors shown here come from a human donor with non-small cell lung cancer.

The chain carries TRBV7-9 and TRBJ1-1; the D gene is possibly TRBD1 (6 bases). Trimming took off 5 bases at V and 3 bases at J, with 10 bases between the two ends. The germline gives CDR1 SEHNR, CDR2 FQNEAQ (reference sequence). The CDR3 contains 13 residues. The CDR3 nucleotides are TGTGCCAGCAGCCCCACAGGGTACACTGAAGCTTTCTTT. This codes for CASSPTGYTEAFF.

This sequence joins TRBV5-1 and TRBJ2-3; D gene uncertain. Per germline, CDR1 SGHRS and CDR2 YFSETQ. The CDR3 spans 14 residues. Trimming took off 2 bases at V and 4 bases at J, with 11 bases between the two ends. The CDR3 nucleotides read TGCGCCAGCAGCTTATCCCAGATCTCAGATACGCAGTATTTT. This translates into CASSLSQISDTQYF.

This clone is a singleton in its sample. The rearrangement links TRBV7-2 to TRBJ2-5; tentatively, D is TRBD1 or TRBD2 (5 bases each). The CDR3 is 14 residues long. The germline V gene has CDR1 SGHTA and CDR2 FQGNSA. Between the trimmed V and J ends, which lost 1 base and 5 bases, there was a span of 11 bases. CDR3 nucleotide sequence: TGTGCCAGCAGCTTAGGGGGGTTCGGGGAGACCCAGTACTTC. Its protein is CASSLGGFGETQYF.

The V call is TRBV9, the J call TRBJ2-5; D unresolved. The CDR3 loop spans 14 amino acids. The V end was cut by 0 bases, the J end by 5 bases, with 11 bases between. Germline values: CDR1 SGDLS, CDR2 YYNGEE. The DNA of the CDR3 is TGTGCCAGCAGCGTAGGGGGTAAGACGGAGACCCAGTACTTC. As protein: CASSVGGKTETQYF.

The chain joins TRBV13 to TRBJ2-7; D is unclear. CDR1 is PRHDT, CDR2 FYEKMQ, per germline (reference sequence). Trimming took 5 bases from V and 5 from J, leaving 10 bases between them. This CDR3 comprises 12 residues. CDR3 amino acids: CASSQLDHEQYF. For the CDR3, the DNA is TGTGCCAGCAGCCAACTCGACCACGAGCAGTACTTC. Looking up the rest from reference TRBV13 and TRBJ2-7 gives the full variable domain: AAGVIQSPRHLIKEKRETATLKCYPIPRHDTVYWYQQGPGQDPQFLISFYEKMQSDKGSIPDRFSAQQFSDYHSELNMSSLELGDSALYFCASSQLDHEQYFGPGTRLTVT.

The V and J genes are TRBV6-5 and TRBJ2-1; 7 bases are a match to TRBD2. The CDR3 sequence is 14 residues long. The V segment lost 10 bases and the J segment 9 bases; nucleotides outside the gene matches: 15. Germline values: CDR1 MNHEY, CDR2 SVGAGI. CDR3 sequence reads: CATGLVGGVGEQFF. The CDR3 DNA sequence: TGTGCCACCGGACTAGTGGGGGGGGTCGGTGAGCAGTTCTTC.

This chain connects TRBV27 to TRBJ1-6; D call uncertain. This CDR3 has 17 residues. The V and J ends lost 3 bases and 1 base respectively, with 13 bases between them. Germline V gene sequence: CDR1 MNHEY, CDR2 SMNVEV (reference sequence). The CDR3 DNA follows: TGTGCCAGCAGTTTGCTCTTTTCTCGGTCCTATAATTCACCCCTCCACTTT. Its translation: CASSLLFSRSYNSPLHF.

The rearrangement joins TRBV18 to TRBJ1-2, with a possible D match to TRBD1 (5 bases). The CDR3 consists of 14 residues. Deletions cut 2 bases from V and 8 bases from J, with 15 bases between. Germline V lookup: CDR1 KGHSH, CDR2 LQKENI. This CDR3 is CASSPGHPSFGYTF. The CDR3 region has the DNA TGTGCCAGCTCACCAGGACATCCATCTTTCGGCTACACCTTC.

The CDR3 region is CASSLAWGPTTGCTQYF. DNA of the CDR3: TGCGCCAGCAGCTTGGCCTGGGGACCAACCACCGGGTGTACGCAGTATTTT. J is TRBJ2-3 and V is TRBV5-1; D possibly uses TRBD1 or TRBD2 (5 bases each). CDR1 is SGHRS and CDR2 is YFSETQ in the germline V gene. The CDR3 contains 17 residues. Trimming removed 0 bases from V and 8 bases from J, with 22 bases in between.

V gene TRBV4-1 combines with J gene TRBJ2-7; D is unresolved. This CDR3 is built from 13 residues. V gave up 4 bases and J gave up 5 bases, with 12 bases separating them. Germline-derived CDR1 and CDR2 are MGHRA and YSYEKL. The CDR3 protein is CASSPGHLHEQYF. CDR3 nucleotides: TGCGCCAGCAGCCCCGGGCACCTACACGAGCAGTACTTC.

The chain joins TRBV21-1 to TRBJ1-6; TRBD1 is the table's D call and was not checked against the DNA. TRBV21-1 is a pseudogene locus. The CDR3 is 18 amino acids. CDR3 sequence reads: CASSKSGQGSSYNSPLHF. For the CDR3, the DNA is TGTGCCAGCAGCAAATCGGGACAGGGGAGCTCCTATAATTCACCCCTCCACTTT.

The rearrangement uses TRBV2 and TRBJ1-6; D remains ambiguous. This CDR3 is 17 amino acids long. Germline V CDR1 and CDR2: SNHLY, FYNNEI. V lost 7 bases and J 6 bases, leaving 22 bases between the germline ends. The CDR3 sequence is CASTKEGGSRTNSPLHF. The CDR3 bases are TGTGCCAGCACAAAAGAGGGCGGGAGCCGTACTAATTCACCCCTCCACTTT.

CDR3 DNA: TGCGCCAGCAGCTTCGATCCAGGAGGAAACGAGCAGTACTTC. Protein product: CASSFDPGGNEQYF. The chain combines TRBV5-1 with TRBJ2-7, with TRBD2 as a possible D gene (5 bases). This CDR3 is 14 amino acids long. Trimming removed 2 bases from V and 5 bases from J, with 14 bases in between. In germline, CDR1 is SGHRS, CDR2 YFSETQ. Full variable domain (missing parts from reference TRBV5-1 and TRBJ2-7): KAGVTQTPRYLIKTRGQQVTLSCSPISGHRSVSWYQQTPGQGLQFLFEYFSETQRNKGNFPGRFSGRQFSNSRSEMNVSTLELGDSALYLCASSFDPGGNEQYFGPGTRLTVT.

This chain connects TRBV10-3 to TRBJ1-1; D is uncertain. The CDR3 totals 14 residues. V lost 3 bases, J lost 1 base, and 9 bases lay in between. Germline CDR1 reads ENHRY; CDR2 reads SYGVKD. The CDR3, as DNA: TGTGCCATCAGTGATGGGCAGACGAACACTGAAGCTTTCTTT. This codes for CAISDGQTNTEAFF.